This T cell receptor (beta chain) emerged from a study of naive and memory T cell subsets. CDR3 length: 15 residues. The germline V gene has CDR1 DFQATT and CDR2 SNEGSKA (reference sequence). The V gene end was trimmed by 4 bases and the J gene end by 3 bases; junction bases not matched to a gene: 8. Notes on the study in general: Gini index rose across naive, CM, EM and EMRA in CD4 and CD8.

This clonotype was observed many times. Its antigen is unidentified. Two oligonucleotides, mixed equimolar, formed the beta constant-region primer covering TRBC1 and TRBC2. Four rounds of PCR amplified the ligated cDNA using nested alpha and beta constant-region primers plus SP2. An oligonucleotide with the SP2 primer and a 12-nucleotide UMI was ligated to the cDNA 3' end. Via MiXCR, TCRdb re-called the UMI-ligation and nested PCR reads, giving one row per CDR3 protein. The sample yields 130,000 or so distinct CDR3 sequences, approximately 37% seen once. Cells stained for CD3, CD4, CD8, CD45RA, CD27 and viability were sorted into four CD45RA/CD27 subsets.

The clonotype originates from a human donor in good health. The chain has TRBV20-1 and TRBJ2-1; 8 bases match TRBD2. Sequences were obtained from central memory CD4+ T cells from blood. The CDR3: CSANRLAGNYNEQFF. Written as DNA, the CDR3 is TGCAGTGCTAACCGGCTAGCGGGTAACTACAATGAGCAGTTCTTC.